Following are 8 T cell receptor beta chains from one sample sequenced in a study of control samples from healthy donors and cancer patients. Sequenced by immunoSEQ multiplex PCR; TCRdb stores in-frame clones only, minus some. This table holds some 180,000 clones. Sequenced sample: blood. All receptors derive from a woman aged 25 to 39 in good health.

The J gene is TRBJ2-1, the V gene TRBV4-1; weak D call: TRBD1 (6 bases). The germline V gene has CDR1 MGHRA and CDR2 YSYEKL. CDR3 length: 15 residues. Trimming cost V 4 bases and J 4 bases, with 14 bases left between them. The CDR3: CASSPLQGRYNEQFF. CDR3 sequence (DNA): TGCGCCAGCAGCCCCTTACAGGGCCGGTACAATGAGCAGTTCTTC.

The chain employs TRBV14 and TRBJ1-1, with D unclear. Between the trimmed V and J ends, which lost 4 bases and 1 base, there was a span of 16 bases. The CDR3 consists of 16 residues. Germline V gene sequence: CDR1 SGHDN, CDR2 FVKESK. For the CDR3, the DNA is TGTGCCAGCAGCCCCCTCCGACGGATTCCGAACACTGAAGCTTTCTTT. Translated: CASSPLRRIPNTEAFF.

The rearrangement uses TRBV4-1 and TRBJ1-3, with D perhaps TRBD1 (6 bases). The CDR3 covers 15 residues. V dropped 4 bases and J dropped 12 bases, with 22 bases sitting between them. CDR1 is MGHRA and CDR2 is YSYEKL in the germline V gene. CDR3: CASSRSPAGDVVIYF. The CDR3 region has the DNA TGCGCCAGCAGCCGATCTCCCGCAGGGGACGTTGTCATATATTTT.

The V gene is TRBV7-9, the J gene TRBJ1-1, with TRBD1 matching over 7 bases. The CDR3 runs 15 residues. From germline, CDR1 is SEHNR and CDR2 FQNEAQ (reference sequence). V dropped 5 bases and J dropped 7; count of bases not matched to a gene: 13. The CDR3 protein is CASSLTIGQVDEAFF. CDR3 coding DNA: TGTGCCAGCAGCCTTACCATTGGACAGGTCGATGAAGCTTTCTTT.

The chain uses TRBV9 and TRBJ2-1; weak D call: TRBD1 (6 bases). The CDR3 totals 16 residues. V dropped 0 bases and J dropped 3 bases, with 13 bases sitting between them. Germline CDR1 and CDR2: SGDLS and YYNGEE. For the CDR3, the DNA is TGTGCCAGCAGCGTAGAGGGCCCAGGGGTCTACAATGAGCAGTTCTTC. Translation: CASSVEGPGVYNEQFF.

The chain uses TRBV5-4 and TRBJ2-5; 15 bases agree with TRBD2. The germline gives CDR1 SGHNT, CDR2 YYREEE (reference sequence). The CDR3 is 16 amino acids. J gave up 7 bases and V 4 bases, and 8 bases lay outside the gene matches. CDR3: CASSGGLAGGLGTQYF. The DNA of the CDR3 is TGTGCCAGCAGCGGGGGACTAGCGGGGGGTCTAGGGACCCAGTACTTC.

The genes are TRBV28 and TRBJ1-6, with D uncertain. Trimming stripped 10 bases from V and 2 bases from J, with 15 bases between. The V gene's germline CDR1 is MDHEN and CDR2 SYDVKM. This CDR3 comprises 15 residues. CDR3 sequence: CATLIGGTYNSPLHF. CDR3 sequence (DNA): TGTGCCACCCTAATTGGCGGAACCTATAATTCACCCCTCCACTTT.

This chain links TRBV7-2 with TRBJ1-1, with unresolved D. The ends were cut back, 1 base at V and 5 bases at J, with 11 bases in the middle. CDR3 length: 14 amino acids. Germline assignment: CDR1 SGHTA and CDR2 FQGNSA. In DNA, the CDR3 is TGTGCCAGCAGCTTAGGAAGGGTGTATACTGAAGCTTTCTTT. It specifies CASSLGRVYTEAFF.